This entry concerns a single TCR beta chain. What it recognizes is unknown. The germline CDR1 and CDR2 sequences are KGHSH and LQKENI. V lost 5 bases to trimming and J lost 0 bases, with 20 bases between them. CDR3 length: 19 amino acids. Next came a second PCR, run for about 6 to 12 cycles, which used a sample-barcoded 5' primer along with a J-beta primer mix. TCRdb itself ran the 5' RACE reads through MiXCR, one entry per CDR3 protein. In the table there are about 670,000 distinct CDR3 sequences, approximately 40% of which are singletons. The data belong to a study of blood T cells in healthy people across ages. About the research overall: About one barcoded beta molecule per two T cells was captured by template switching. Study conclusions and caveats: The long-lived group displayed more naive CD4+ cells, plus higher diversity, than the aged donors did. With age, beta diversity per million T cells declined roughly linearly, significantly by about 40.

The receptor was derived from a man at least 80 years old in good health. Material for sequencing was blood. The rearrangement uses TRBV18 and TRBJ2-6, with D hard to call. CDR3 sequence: CASSRLPRVGTSGANVLTF. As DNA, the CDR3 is TGTGCCAGCTCAAGACTCCCCCGGGTCGGAACCTCTGGGGCCAACGTCCTGACTTTC.